The clone carrying this TCR beta chain was recorded many times. The antigen remains unidentified. V lost 2 bases to trimming and J lost 3 bases, with 17 bases between them. CDR1 MNHEY and CDR2 SVGEGT come from the germline V gene. The CDR3 extends over 16 amino acids. These data originate in a study of T-cell reconstitution after alpha-beta-depleted transplantation in children. Preparation of the TCRbeta library used unique molecular identifiers. Each CDR3 protein gets one entry after TCRdb re-called the PCR reads with MiXCR. This sample yields 200,000 to 250,000 distinct CDR3 sequences, of which roughly 24% are seen a single time; 2% to 3% belongs to the top ten. Regarding the study as a whole: Several hundred rapidly expanded clones from non-depleted graft cells reportedly supplied alpha-beta T cells about two months post-transplant. By one year post-transplant, T-cell counts and diversity largely arose from T cells that were newly produced. TCRbeta diversity was high at day 60 in some patients (a result of surviving recipient T cells and thymic progenitors).

The rearrangement joins TRBV6-2 or TRBV6-3 to TRBJ2-7; maybe TRBD2 (6 bases). This TCR came from a girl aged 2-10 years with Fanconi anemia, due to receive a stem cell transplant. The sample was PBMCs, taken before TCRalphabeta/CD19-depleted stem cell transplant. The CDR3 spells CASSYRGRGTDYEQYF. CDR3 DNA sequence: TGTGCCAGCAGTTACCGGGGGAGAGGGACCGACTACGAGCAGTACTTC.